The source of this T cell receptor (beta chain) is a study of T cells in Graves' hyperthyroidism and ophthalmopathy. Study-wide results and limits: Within blood appeared most thyroid clonotypes that had expanded above 0.001.

When ophthalmopathy did not progress within 18 months, Graves' hyperthyroidism was considered stable. Hyperthyroidism, newly diagnosed and lasting under 2 months, affected patients aged 18 to 65. In this sample, this clonotype turned up a few times. Its antigen is unidentified. Germline values: CDR1 MNHEY, CDR2 SVGEGT. The junction had 8 bases not matched to a gene; V was cut back by 8 bases and J by 6 bases. The CDR3 runs to 14 residues. The investigators amplified TCR beta CDR3 regions from RNA transcripts. The study used the HTBI primer set for a first-round RT-PCR of the TCR CDR3. MiXCR, run by TCRdb on the multiplex PCR reads, gives a single entry per CDR3 protein. The sample has about 740,000 distinct CDR3 sequences; around 13% are singletons.

Sequenced sample: blood. This clonotype was obtained from a woman under 30 with Graves' hyperthyroidism. The J gene is TRBJ2-1, the V gene TRBV6-2 or TRBV6-3, with 9 nucleotides matching TRBD2. CDR3 bases: TGTGCCAGCCTTGCGGGAGGGCCCTCCAATGAGCAGTTCTTC. It codes for CASLAGGPSNEQFF.